The clone carrying this TCR beta chain appeared many times. This CDR3 is 14 amino acids long. Trimming took 0 bases from V and 3 from J, leaving 9 bases between them. Germline V lookup: CDR1 SGDLS, CDR2 YYNGEE. This entry comes from a study of T cells after yellow fever vaccination. MiXCR was run by TCRdb on the 5' RACE reads, yielding one entry per CDR3 protein. Of approximately 330,000 distinct CDR3 sequences listed, 12% were seen once; the top ten hold 3.2%. This receptor was obtained from a man between 18 and 29 years old who received the YFV17D yellow fever vaccine. The starting material was CD4+ T cells sorted from PBMCs, obtained 15 days after the yellow fever booster vaccination. This chain joins TRBV9 and TRBJ1-1; no clear D. For the CDR3, the DNA is TGTGCCAGCAGCGTAGGCGAAGGGTACACTGAAGCTTTCTTT. Protein: CASSVGEGYTEAFF.